This TCR beta chain was obtained from a study of beta chain features in type 1 diabetes. This clone has only a few counts. Its antigen is still unknown. The entirety of the isolated RNA underwent reverse transcription, so expressed TCRB transcripts were sequenced. The method was immunoSEQ multiplex PCR; TCRdb's version includes in-frame clones alone and lacks a portion of them. The sample contains about 340,000 clones, 8% of which appear only once. Germline V CDR1 and CDR2: SGHVS, FQNEAQ. The CDR3 has 15 residues. V shed 5 bases, J shed 0 bases, and the junction held 7 bases outside the gene matches. Study-wide results and limits: Significant though moderate, a shortening of TCRB CDR3s appeared in all four CD4+ subsets of Type 1 diabetes patients.

What was sequenced was central memory CD4+ T cells from blood. This sequence originates from a woman in her late teens or twenties in good health. The chain has TRBV7-8 and TRBJ2-7; 7 positions agree with TRBD1. DNA of the CDR3: TGTGCCAGCAGCATAAGCCGGGACAGCTCCTACGAGCAGTACTTC. It encodes CASSISRDSSYEQYF.